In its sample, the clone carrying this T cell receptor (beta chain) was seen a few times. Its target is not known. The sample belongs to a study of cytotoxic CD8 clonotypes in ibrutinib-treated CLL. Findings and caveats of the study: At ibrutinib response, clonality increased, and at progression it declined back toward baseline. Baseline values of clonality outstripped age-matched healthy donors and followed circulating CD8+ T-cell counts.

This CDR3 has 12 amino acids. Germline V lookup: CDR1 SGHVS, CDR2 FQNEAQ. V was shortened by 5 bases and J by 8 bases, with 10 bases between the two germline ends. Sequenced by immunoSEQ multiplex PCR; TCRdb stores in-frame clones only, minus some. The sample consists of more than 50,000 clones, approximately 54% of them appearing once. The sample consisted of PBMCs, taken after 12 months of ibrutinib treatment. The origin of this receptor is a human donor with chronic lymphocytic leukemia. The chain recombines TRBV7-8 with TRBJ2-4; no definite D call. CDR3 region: CASSIGPDIQYF. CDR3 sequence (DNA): TGTGCCAGCAGCATAGGACCTGACATTCAGTACTTC.